This entry describes one T cell receptor beta chain. What it binds is not known. These data originate in a study of T cell responses to AZD1222 COVID-19 vaccine. Study-wide results and limits: Nearly half of spike-specific TCRs reportedly go after variant regions that carry no mutations.

Clones were read by immunoSEQ multiplex PCR, and TCRdb kept only the in-frame ones, dropping some. The sample includes 150,000 to 200,000 clones, less than 95% of them seen just once. This CDR3 region has 14 residues. CDR1 and CDR2 (germline): MDHEN, SYDVKM. Trimming took 7 bases from V and 5 from J, leaving 18 bases between them. The chain links TRBV28 to TRBJ2-7; D is unclear. The sequenced sample was peripheral blood, obtained 28 days after the second AZD1222 dose. The receptor was derived from an adult who received the AZD1222 COVID-19 vaccine. CDR3 in amino acids: CASTRSLGWNEQYF. CDR3 DNA: TGTGCCAGCACCCGAAGTCTGGGGTGGAACGAGCAGTACTTC. Filled out from reference TRBV28 and TRBJ2-7, the complete variable domain reads DVKVTQSSRYLVKRTGEKVFLECVQDMDHENMFWYRQDPGLGLRLIYFSYDVKMKEKGDIPEGYSVSREKKERFSLILESASTNQTSMYLCASTRSLGWNEQYFGPGTRLTVT.